What follows are 14 T cell receptor beta chains derived from one specimen sequenced in a study of blood T cell repertoires in COVID-19. Here immunoSEQ multiplex PCR was the method, and the copy in TCRdb shows in-frame clones only, minus some. The sample has around 270,000 clones, around nine tenths seen once; the top ten hold around 10%. Input material: peripheral blood. The receptors here all came from a man aged 35 to 55 who had recovered from COVID-19.

The CDR3 nucleotides are TGTGCCAGCAGCCATCGGGGGTTGGAGAACTATGGCTACACCTTC. Translated: CASSHRGLENYGYTF. This sequence joins TRBV16 and TRBJ1-2, with a weak D call TRBD1 (5 bases). The CDR3 has 15 amino acids. CDR1 is KGHSY and CDR2 is FQNENV in the germline V gene. Trimming removed 3 bases from V and 2 bases from J, with 13 bases in between. The full variable domain, rest sourced from reference TRBV16 and TRBJ1-2, is GEEVAQTPKHLVRGEGQKAKLYCAPIKGHSYVFWYQQVLKNEFKFLISFQNENVFDETGMPKERFSAKCLPNSPCSLEIQATKLEDSAVYFCASSHRGLENYGYTFGSGTRLTVV.

The chain uses TRBV10-2 and TRBJ2-1; 13 bases align to TRBD2. CDR3 length: 15 residues. Germline lookup yields CDR1 WSHSY and CDR2 SAAADI. After removal of 7 bases from V and 7 bases from J, the junction contained 7 bases not matched to a gene. This CDR3 is CASTEGTSGMNEQFF. The CDR3 DNA follows: TGCGCCAGCACCGAAGGGACTAGCGGGATGAATGAGCAGTTCTTC.

The chain has TRBV7-8 and TRBJ1-3, with D unclear. The CDR3 is 15 amino acids. V dropped 0 bases and J dropped 2 bases, with 8 bases sitting between them. Germline V CDR1 and CDR2: SGHVS, FQNEAQ. CDR3 in amino acids: CASSLARFPGNTIYF. The CDR3, as DNA: TGTGCCAGCAGCTTAGCACGGTTTCCTGGAAACACCATATATTTT.

V and J are TRBV6-1 and TRBJ1-5; D is unresolved. Deletions cut 2 bases from V and 3 bases from J, with 5 bases between. Germline-derived CDR1 and CDR2 are MNHNS and SASEGT. The CDR3 covers 13 residues. The CDR3 region is CASSEQSNQPQHF. CDR3 bases: TGTGCCAGCAGTGAACAGTCCAATCAGCCCCAGCATTTT.

The chain recombines TRBV5-5 with TRBJ1-1; D is unresolved. CDR1 is SGHKS and CDR2 is YYEKEE in the germline V gene (reference sequence). This CDR3 has 15 amino acids. The germline V and J ends were trimmed by 6 bases and 0 bases, with 15 bases remaining between them. CDR3 sequence (DNA): TGTGCCAGCAACCCATGGCGGAATATGAACACTGAAGCTTTCTTT. Translating gives CASNPWRNMNTEAFF.

This clone came up once. V usage is TRBV10-3 and J usage is TRBJ1-2; TRBD1 matches at 7 bases. Germline V gene sequence: CDR1 ENHRY, CDR2 SYGVKD. Trimming cost V 5 bases and J 5 bases; bases outside gene matches: 11. The CDR3 sequence is 15 residues long. CDR3 sequence (DNA): TGTGCCATCAGTCAAAGTTTGACAGGGACGTATGGCTACACCTTC. Translation gives CAISQSLTGTYGYTF.

The J gene is TRBJ1-6, the V gene TRBV19, with D maybe TRBD1 (6 bases). The ends were cut back, 5 bases at V and 10 bases at J, with 12 bases in the middle. The CDR3 is 13 residues long. The germline V gene has CDR1 LNHDA and CDR2 SQIVND (reference sequence). CDR3 in DNA: TGTGCCAGTAGTCCCCGACAGGACTCACCCCTCCACTTT. The encoded protein is CASSPRQDSPLHF.

V usage is TRBV7-2 and J usage is TRBJ1-3, with D tentatively TRBD1 (5 bases). Germline V gene lookup returns CDR1 SGHTA and CDR2 FQGNSA. There are 15 residues in the CDR3. The V and J ends lost 3 bases and 0 bases respectively, with 9 bases between them. In DNA, the CDR3 is TGTGCCAGCAGCTTGGAGGGGCGCTCTGGAAACACCATATATTTT. Translation: CASSLEGRSGNTIYF.

There are a few counts of this clone. V gene TRBV9 combines with J gene TRBJ2-5; tentative D call: TRBD2 (5 bases). The CDR3 has 14 amino acids. Germline CDR1 is SGDLS and CDR2 is YYNGEE. Trimming shortened V by 6 bases and J by 5 bases, and 17 bases separated the two germline ends. As DNA, the CDR3 is TGTGCCAGCAACCCAGGAGGTGGCTCGGAGACCCAGTACTTC. It is translated as CASNPGGGSETQYF. Full variable domain (outside the CDR3, taken from reference TRBV9 and TRBJ2-5): DSGVTQTPKHLITATGQRVTLRCSPRSGDLSVYWYQQSLDQGLQFLIQYYNGEERAKGNILERFSAQQFPDLHSELNLSSLELGDSALYFCASNPGGGSETQYFGPGTRLLVL.

The V and J genes are TRBV2 and TRBJ2-7; 9 bases are a match to TRBD2. This CDR3 has 14 residues. Germline V gene lookup returns CDR1 SNHLY and CDR2 FYNNEI. The V segment lost 7 bases and the J segment 2 bases; nucleotides outside the gene matches: 6. In DNA form, the CDR3 reads TGTGCCAGCAAACCGGGACTAGCAACCTACGAGCAGTACTTC. Its protein is CASKPGLATYEQYF. Together with reference TRBV2 and TRBJ2-7, the CDR3 gives the full variable domain: EPEVTQTPSHQVTQMGQEVILRCVPISNHLYFYWYRQILGQKVEFLVSFYNNEISEKSEIFDDQFSVERPDGSNFTLKIRSTKLEDSAMYFCASKPGLATYEQYFGPGTRLTVT.

V usage is TRBV5-4 and J usage is TRBJ2-3; D ambiguous. Germline CDR1 SGHNT, CDR2 YYREEE (reference sequence). The germline V and J ends were trimmed by 0 bases and 4 bases, with 3 bases remaining between them. The CDR3 is 12 amino acids. CDR3 nucleotides: TGTGCCAGCAGCTTGGGAGCAGATACGCAGTATTTT. It is translated as CASSLGADTQYF.

This chain uses TRBV7-2 with TRBJ2-3; TRBD2 aligns across 8 bases. V trimming: 7 bases; J trimming: 9 bases; junction bases outside the gene matches: 21. The CDR3 totals 17 residues. CDR1 SGHTA and CDR2 FQGNSA come from the germline V gene. The CDR3 protein is CASMPGRSSGRVGTQYF. The CDR3 DNA is TGTGCCAGCATGCCCGGGCGGTCTAGCGGGCGTGTTGGGACGCAGTATTTT.

This chain links TRBV6-5 with TRBJ1-2, with TRBD1 matching 7 bases. The CDR3 spans 14 residues. V lost 2 bases to trimming and J lost 8 bases; unmatched junction nucleotides: 8. Germline CDR1 is MNHEY and CDR2 is SVGAGI. The chain's CDR3 is CASSYGGDRDGYTF. The CDR3 nucleotides read TGTGCCAGCAGTTACGGTGGAGACAGGGACGGCTACACCTTC.

This clone was seen a single time. This sequence joins TRBV7-2 and TRBJ2-7; possible D gene TRBD2, 6 bases. Trimming removed 5 bases at V and 5 bases at J, with 19 bases between. Germline V gene sequence: CDR1 SGHTA, CDR2 FQGNSA. The CDR3 is 15 residues long. This CDR3 reads CASSPRLETIHEQYF. CDR3 sequence (DNA): TGTGCCAGCAGCCCTCGACTAGAAACCATCCACGAGCAGTACTTC.